A single sample gave rise to the 5 T cell receptor beta chains below, sequenced in a study of blood T cell repertoires in COVID-19. Assay: immunoSEQ multiplex PCR; the TCRdb copy retains only in-frame clones and omits some. Of 150,000 to 200,000 clones listed, about 86% are singletons. Sequencing was performed on peripheral blood. The origin of the receptors is a man in his late teens or twenties with acute or convalescent COVID-19.

The chain joins TRBV7-2 to TRBJ1-6; 7 bases are shared with TRBD1. Germline CDR1 SGHTA, CDR2 FQGNSA. Trimming took 4 bases from V and 7 from J; bases not matched to a gene: 4. CDR3 length equals 14 residues. CDR3 sequence (DNA): TGTGCCAGCAGCTCAAGACAGGGAAATTCACCCCTCCACTTT. It encodes CASSSRQGNSPLHF.

V usage is TRBV6-5 and J usage is TRBJ1-1; weak D call: TRBD1 (6 bases). CDR3 length: 14 residues. Trimming stripped 8 bases from V and 1 base from J, with 14 bases between. Germline V gene sequence: CDR1 MNHEY, CDR2 SVGAGI. The CDR3 here is CASPGGQGNTEAFF. For the CDR3, the DNA is TGTGCCAGCCCCGGGGGGCAGGGGAACACTGAAGCTTTCTTT.

The V call is TRBV10-1, the J call TRBJ2-3; 9 bases are shared with TRBD2. Germline-derived CDR1 and CDR2 are WNHNN and SYGVQD (reference sequence). Trimming cost V 2 bases and J 2 bases; bases outside gene matches: 5. The CDR3 is made up of 16 amino acids. The CDR3 protein is CASSEGPSGDTDTQYF. CDR3 DNA: TGCGCCAGCAGTGAGGGCCCTAGCGGGGACACAGATACGCAGTATTTT.

The rearrangement joins TRBV3-1 (or the pseudogene TRBV3-2) to TRBJ1-1; no definite D call. V dropped 3 bases and J dropped 3 bases, with 11 bases sitting between them. The CDR3 has 14 residues. Germline V gene sequence: CDR1 LGHDT, CDR2 YNNKEL (reference sequence). In DNA form, the CDR3 reads TGTGCCAGCAGCCAGATGGAGAGGTACACTGAAGCTTTCTTT. Translation gives CASSQMERYTEAFF.

The chain employs TRBV5-8 and TRBJ2-2, with 11 nucleotides matching TRBD2. J was trimmed by 6 bases and V by 7 bases; bases with no gene match: 8. The CDR3 consists of 15 residues. From germline, CDR1 is SGHTS and CDR2 YDEGEE. CDR3 residues: CASGRSGGAAGELFF. In DNA form, the CDR3 reads TGTGCCAGCGGTCGTAGCGGGGGGGCCGCCGGGGAGCTGTTTTTT.